Below, one TCR beta chain is given with its context. Using immunoSEQ multiplex PCR, the repertoire was profiled, and TCRdb retains in-frame clones only, with some absent. The sample contains 65,000 to 85,000 clones, more than 70% of which appear only once. This record belongs to a study of T cell changes during pregnancy in multiple sclerosis. This CDR3 is 15 amino acids long. J lost 5 bases, V lost 5 bases, and 9 bases had no gene match. Germline V gene lookup returns CDR1 MNHEY and CDR2 SMNVEV (reference sequence). The sequenced sample was peripheral blood, obtained in the first trimester of pregnancy. This chain connects TRBV27 to TRBJ1-2; TRBD1 agrees at 9 bases. The clonotype was recovered from a female donor in good health, enrolled as a control in a pregnancy study. The CDR3 region has the DNA TGTGCCAGCAGTCCACAGGGGGCGATGGGATATGGCTACACCTTC. Encoded protein: CASSPQGAMGYGYTF.